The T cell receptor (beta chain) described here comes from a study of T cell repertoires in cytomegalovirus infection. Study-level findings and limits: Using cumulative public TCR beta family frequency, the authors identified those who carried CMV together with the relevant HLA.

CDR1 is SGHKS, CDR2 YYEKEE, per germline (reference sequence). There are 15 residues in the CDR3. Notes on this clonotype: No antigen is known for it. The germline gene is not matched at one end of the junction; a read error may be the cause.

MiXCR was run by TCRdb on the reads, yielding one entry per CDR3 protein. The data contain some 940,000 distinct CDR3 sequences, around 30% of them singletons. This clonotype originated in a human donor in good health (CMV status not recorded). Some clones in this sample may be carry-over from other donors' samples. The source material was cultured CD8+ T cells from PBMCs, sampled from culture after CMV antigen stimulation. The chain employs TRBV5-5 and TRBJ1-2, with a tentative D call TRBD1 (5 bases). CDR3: CTSSGVLGPVYGYTF. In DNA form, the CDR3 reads TGTACCAGCAGCGGGGTCCTGGGGCCAGTATATGGCTACACCTTC.